This T cell receptor (beta chain) was sequenced for a study of neoadjuvant anti-PD-1 for oral cavity cancer. Study-wide results and limits: Higher pretreatment Treg/Th17 ratios tracked higher pretreatment blood clonality. Post-nivolumab, blood T cell clonality was significantly elevated in non-responders.

This clone was detected a few times. What it recognizes is unknown. With 1 base clipped from V and 9 bases from J, the junction kept 14 bases outside the gene matches. Germline V lookup: CDR1 LNHDA, CDR2 SQIVND (reference sequence). The CDR3 sequence is 19 residues long. Time point of the sample: after neoadjuvant nivolumab, at surgical resection. Patients had newly diagnosed, untreated stage II-IVA oral cavity squamous cell carcinoma. Libraries were prepared by immunoSEQ multiplex PCR; TCRdb keeps only in-frame clonotypes and omits some of them. The repertoire holds roughly 14,000 clones, with under 85% as singletons.

The sequence was obtained from a person aged 35-80 years with oral cavity squamous cell carcinoma. The chain is built from TRBV19 and TRBJ2-1; 14 nucleotides align to TRBD2. The specimen was PBMCs, collected after nivolumab (anti-PD-1) treatment. CDR3 loop: CASSIVFGTSGSRIGEQFF. The CDR3 bases are TGTGCCAGTAGTATAGTCTTCGGGACTAGCGGGAGTAGGATCGGTGAGCAGTTCTTC.